This is a list of T cell receptor beta chains from one sample in a study of T cells in Graves' hyperthyroidism and ophthalmopathy. In TCRdb, the multiplex PCR reads were re-called with MiXCR into one record per CDR3 protein. The data show approximately 690,000 distinct CDR3 sequences, less than 25% seen once. Material for sequencing was blood. The receptors here all came from a man aged 25-40 years with Graves' ophthalmopathy. Each CDR3 is given with its conserved first and last residue. The order of the fields is J gene, clone size, D gene, V gene, CDR3 protein, CDR3 DNA. A D gene is named only where the DNA matches it firmly. Not all rows give a size; the values are once, few, many and, for expanded clones, a class.

>TRBJ2-7|many|TRBD2|TRBV6-1
CASAVGLADFFYEQYF
TGTGCCAGCGCTGTGGGACTAGCGGATTTTTTCTACGAGCAGTACTTC
>TRBJ1-5|.|TRBD1|TRBV12-3/TRBV12-4
CASSTYLQGQPRHF
TGTGCCAGCAGTACTTATTTACAGGGGCAGCCCCGGCATTTT
>TRBJ2-2|few|TRBD1|TRBV18
CASSHRDRLNTGELFF
TGTGCCAGCTCACATCGGGACAGACTAAACACCGGGGAGCTGTTTTTT
>TRBJ1-3|.|.|TRBV11-1
CASSSRGTGNTIYF
TGTGCCAGCAGCTCACGGGGGACTGGAAACACCATATATTTT
>TRBJ2-7|.|TRBD2|TRBV4-1
CASSQDRWEGETLYYEQYF
TGCGCCAGCAGCCAAGATCGGTGGGAGGGCGAGACCCTTTACTACGAGCAGTACTTC
>TRBJ2-1|few|.|TRBV15
CATSRPSGTRHNEQFF
TGTGCCACCAGCAGACCTAGTGGGACCCGCCACAATGAGCAGTTCTTC
>TRBJ1-5|many|.|TRBV27
CASSFKGNGNQPQHF
TGTGCCAGCAGTTTTAAAGGGAATGGCAATCAGCCCCAGCATTTT
>TRBJ2-3|.|TRBD2|TRBV6-1
CASSEAGGLPGLVPLFTDTQYF
TGTGCCAGCAGTGAAGCGGGGGGACTACCGGGACTAGTCCCCCTATTCACAGATACGCAGTATTTT
>TRBJ2-7|.|.|TRBV15
CATSGNRVGYEQYF
TGTGCCACCAGCGGCAACAGGGTTGGATACGAGCAGTACTTC
>TRBJ2-5|once|.|TRBV28
CASSLSGRPSQETQYF
TGTGCCAGCAGTTTATCTGGCAGGCCATCCCAAGAGACCCAGTACTTC